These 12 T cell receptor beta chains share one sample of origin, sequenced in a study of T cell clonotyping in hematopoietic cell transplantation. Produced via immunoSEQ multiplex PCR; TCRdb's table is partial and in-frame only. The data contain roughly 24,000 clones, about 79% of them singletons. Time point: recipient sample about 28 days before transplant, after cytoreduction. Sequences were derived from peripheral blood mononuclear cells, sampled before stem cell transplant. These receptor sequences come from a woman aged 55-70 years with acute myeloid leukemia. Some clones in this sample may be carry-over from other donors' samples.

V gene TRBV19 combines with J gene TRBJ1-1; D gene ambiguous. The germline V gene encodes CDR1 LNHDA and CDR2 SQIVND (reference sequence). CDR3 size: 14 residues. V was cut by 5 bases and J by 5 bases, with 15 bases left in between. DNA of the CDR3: TGTGCCAGTAGTCTAATGGTGCGGCAGACTGAAGCTTTCTTT. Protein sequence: CASSLMVRQTEAFF. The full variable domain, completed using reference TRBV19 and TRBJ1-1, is DGGITQSPKYLFRKEGQNVTLSCEQNLNHDAMYWYRQDPGQGLRLIYYSQIVNDFQKGDIAEGYSVSREKKESFPLTVTSAQKNPTAFYLCASSLMVRQTEAFFGQGTRLTVV.

The CDR3 DNA reads TGCAGCGTTGAAGACCCGGGACTAGTGCCCTACGAGCAGTACTTC. This codes for CSVEDPGLVPYEQYF. The chain links TRBV29-1 to TRBJ2-7; 8 nucleotides match TRBD2. Looked up from germline, CDR1 is SQVTM and CDR2 is ANQGSEA. This CDR3 spans 15 amino acids. J gave up 2 bases and V 0 bases, and 6 bases lay outside the gene matches.

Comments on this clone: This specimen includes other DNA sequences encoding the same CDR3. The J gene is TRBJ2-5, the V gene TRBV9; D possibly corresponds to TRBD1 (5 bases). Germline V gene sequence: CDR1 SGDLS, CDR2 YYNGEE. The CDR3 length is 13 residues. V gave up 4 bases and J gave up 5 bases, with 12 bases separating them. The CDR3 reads CASSLSRGETQYF. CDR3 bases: TGTGCCAGCAGCCTCAGTAGGGGCGAGACCCAGTACTTC.

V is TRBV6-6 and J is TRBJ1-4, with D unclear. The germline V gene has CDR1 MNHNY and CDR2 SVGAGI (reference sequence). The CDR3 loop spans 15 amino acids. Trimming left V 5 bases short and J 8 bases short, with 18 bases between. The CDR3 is CASSSDNGMGEKLFF. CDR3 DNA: TGTGCCAGCAGTAGCGACAATGGGATGGGCGAAAAACTGTTTTTT.

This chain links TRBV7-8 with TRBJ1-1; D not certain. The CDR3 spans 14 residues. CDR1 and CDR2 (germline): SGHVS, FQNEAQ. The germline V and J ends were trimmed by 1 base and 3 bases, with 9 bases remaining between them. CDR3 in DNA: TGTGCCAGCAGCTTAGAGGGCAGATACACTGAAGCTTTCTTT. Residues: CASSLEGRYTEAFF.

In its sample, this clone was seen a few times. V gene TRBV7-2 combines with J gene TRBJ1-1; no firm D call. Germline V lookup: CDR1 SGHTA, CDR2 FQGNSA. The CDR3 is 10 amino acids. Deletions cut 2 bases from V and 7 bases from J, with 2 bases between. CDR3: CASSLSEAFF. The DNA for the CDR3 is TGTGCCAGCAGCTTAAGTGAAGCTTTCTTT.

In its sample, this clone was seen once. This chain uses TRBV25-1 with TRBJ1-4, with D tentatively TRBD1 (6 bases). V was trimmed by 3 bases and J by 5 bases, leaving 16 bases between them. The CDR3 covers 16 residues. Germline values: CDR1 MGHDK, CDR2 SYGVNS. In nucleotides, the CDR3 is TGTGCCAGCAGTGATCCTCAGGGGTGGTCGAATGAAAAACTGTTTTTT. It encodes CASSDPQGWSNEKLFF.

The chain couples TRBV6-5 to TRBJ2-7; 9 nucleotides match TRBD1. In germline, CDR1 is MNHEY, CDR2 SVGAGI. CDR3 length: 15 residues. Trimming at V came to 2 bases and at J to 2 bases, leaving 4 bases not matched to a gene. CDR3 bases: TGTGCCAGCAGTTACATCGGACAGGGGACCTACGAGCAGTACTTC. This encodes CASSYIGQGTYEQYF.

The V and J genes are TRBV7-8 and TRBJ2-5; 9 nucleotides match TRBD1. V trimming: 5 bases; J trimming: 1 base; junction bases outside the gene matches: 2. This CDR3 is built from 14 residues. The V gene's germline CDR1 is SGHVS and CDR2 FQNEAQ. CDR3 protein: CASSATGGQETQYF. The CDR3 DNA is TGTGCCAGCAGCGCGACAGGGGGCCAAGAGACCCAGTACTTC.

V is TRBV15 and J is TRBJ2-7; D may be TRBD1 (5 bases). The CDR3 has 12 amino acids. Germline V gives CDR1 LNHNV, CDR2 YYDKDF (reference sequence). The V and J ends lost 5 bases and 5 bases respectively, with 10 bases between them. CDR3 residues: CATSAAGNEQYF. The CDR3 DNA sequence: TGTGCCACCAGCGCAGCAGGGAACGAGCAGTACTTC.

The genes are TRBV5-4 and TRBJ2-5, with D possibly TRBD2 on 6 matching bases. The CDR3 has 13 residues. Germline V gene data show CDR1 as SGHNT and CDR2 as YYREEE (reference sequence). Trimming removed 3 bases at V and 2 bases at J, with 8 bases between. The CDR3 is CASSYSGQETQYF. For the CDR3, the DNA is TGTGCCAGCAGCTATAGCGGACAAGAGACCCAGTACTTC.

Here the CDR3 reads CASSPWTGYEQYF. The CDR3 DNA sequence: TGCGCCAGCAGCCCATGGACGGGTTACGAGCAGTACTTC. This chain connects TRBV4-3 to TRBJ2-7; D uncertain. This CDR3 contains 13 residues. CDR1 LGHNA and CDR2 YSLEER come from the germline V gene. V was pared by 4 bases and J by 4 bases, with 11 bases between.